This TCR beta chain was sequenced in a study of beta chain features in type 1 diabetes. Study as a whole: Sorted cells from all samples, numbering roughly 100,000,000, were examined.

The entirety of the isolated RNA underwent reverse transcription, so expressed TCRB transcripts were sequenced. Assay used: immunoSEQ multiplex PCR; TCRdb lists only in-frame clones, some missing. This table has hundreds of thousands of clones, about 12% appearing once. A few counts support this clone. Its matching antigen is unknown. Study findings and constraints: More deletions and fewer insertions at VDJ junctions were seen in type 1 diabetes patients. Patients' naive, central memory and Treg TCRB repertoires seemed closer to one another than those of healthy donors. People with Type 1 diabetes carried modestly yet significantly shorter TCRB CDR3s in all four CD4+ subsets.

The germline V gene encodes CDR1 SGHVS and CDR2 FQNEAQ. V shed 3 bases, J shed 4 bases, and the junction held 4 bases outside the gene matches. CDR3 size: 16 residues. The chain couples TRBV7-8 to TRBJ2-1, with TRBD2 identical over 12 bases. Sequenced sample: naive CD4+ T cells from blood. This receptor was taken from a young man in good health. The CDR3, as DNA: TGTGCCAGCAGCTTGCGACTAGCGGGAGTTTACAATGAGCAGTTCTTC. Encoded protein: CASSLRLAGVYNEQFF.